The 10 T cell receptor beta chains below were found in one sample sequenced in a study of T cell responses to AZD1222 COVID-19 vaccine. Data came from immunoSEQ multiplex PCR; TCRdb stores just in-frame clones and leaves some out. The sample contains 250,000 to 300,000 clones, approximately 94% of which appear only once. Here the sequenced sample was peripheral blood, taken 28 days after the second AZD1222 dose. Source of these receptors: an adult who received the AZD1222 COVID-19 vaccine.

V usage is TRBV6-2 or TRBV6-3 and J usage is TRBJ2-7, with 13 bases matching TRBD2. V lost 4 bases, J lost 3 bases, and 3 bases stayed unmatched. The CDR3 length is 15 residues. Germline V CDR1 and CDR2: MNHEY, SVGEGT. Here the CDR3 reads CASSLTSGRIYEQYF. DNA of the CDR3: TGTGCCAGCAGTTTGACTAGCGGGAGGATCTACGAGCAGTACTTC.

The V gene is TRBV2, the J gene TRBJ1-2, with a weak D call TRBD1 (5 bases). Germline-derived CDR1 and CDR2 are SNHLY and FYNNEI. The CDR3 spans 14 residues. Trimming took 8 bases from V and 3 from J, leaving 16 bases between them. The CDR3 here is CASGGRGSHYGYTF. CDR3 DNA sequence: TGTGCCAGCGGGGGGAGAGGGTCCCACTATGGCTACACCTTC.

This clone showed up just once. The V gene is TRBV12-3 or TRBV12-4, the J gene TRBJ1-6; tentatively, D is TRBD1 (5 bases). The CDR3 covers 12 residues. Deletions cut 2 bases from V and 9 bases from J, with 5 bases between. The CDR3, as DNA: TGTGCCAGCAGTTTAAGGGGTTCACCCCTCCACTTT. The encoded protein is CASSLRGSPLHF.

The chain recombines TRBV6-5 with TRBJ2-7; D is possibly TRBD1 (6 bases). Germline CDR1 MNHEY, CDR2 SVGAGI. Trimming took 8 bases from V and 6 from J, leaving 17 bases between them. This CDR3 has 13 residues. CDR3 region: CASLGRGAVEQYF. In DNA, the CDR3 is TGTGCCAGCCTGGGCAGGGGAGCCGTCGAGCAGTACTTC.

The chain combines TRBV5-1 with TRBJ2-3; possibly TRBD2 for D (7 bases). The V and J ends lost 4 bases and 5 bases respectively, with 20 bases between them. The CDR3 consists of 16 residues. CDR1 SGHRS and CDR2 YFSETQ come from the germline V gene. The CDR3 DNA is TGCGCCAGCAGCCCGCGGACTAGGGGGAGTTTAGATACGCAGTATTTT. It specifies CASSPRTRGSLDTQYF.

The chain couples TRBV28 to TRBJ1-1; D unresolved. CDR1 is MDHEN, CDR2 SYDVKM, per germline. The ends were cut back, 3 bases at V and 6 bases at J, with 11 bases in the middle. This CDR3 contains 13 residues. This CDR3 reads CASSLLSRAEAFF. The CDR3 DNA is TGTGCCAGCAGTTTGTTAAGTAGGGCTGAAGCTTTCTTT.

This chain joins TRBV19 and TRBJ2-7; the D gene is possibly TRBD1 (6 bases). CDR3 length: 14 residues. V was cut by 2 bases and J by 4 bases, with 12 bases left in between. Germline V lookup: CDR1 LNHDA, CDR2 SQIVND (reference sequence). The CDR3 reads CASSILGAKYEQYF. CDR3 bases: TGTGCCAGTAGTATACTGGGGGCTAAGTACGAGCAGTACTTC.

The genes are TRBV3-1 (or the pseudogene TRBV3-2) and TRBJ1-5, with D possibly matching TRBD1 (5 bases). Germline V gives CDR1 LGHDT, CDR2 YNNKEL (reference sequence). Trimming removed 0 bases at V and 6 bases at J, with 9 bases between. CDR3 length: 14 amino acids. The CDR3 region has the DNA TGTGCCAGCAGCCAAGAGGGAAGGGGTCAGCCCCAGCATTTT. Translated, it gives CASSQEGRGQPQHF.

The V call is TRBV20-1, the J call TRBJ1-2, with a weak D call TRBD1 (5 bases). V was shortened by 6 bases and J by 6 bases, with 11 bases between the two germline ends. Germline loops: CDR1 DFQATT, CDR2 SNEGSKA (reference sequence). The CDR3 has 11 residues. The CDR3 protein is CSAKTDDGYTF. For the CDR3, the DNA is TGCAGTGCCAAGACAGATGATGGCTACACCTTC.

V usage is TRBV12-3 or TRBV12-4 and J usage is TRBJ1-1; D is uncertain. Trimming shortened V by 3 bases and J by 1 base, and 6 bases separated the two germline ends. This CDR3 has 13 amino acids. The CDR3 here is CASSFKKNTEAFF. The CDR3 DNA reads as TGTGCCAGCAGTTTCAAGAAGAACACTGAAGCTTTCTTT.